This T cell receptor beta chain is drawn from a study of blood T cell repertoires in COVID-19. Two negative PCRs, clearance, or symptom resolution characterized the recovered Cohort 3 donors. Measured with immunoSEQ multiplex PCR; TCRdb has only the in-frame clones, and not every one. Altogether 200,000 to 250,000 clones are present, roughly 82% being singletons, with the ten largest covering roughly 2%. Germline lookup yields CDR1 SGHNT and CDR2 YYREEE (reference sequence). This CDR3 is 16 amino acids long. V shed 7 bases, J shed 1 base, and the junction held 9 bases outside the gene matches. The sequencing input was PBMCs or T cells enriched from blood (not recorded which). This sequence joins TRBV5-4 and TRBJ2-2, with 8 bases aligning to TRBD2. This TCR came from a woman between 50 and 59 years old who had recovered from COVID-19. The CDR3, as DNA: TGTGCCAGCCACTTGGGGCGGGGGGTGAACACCGGGGAGCTGTTTTTT. It translates to CASHLGRGVNTGELFF.